A single sample gave rise to the 27 T cell receptor beta chains below, sequenced in a study of T cells after yellow fever vaccination. A single record per CDR3 protein comes from TCRdb applying MiXCR to the 5' RACE reads. Of a few hundred thousand distinct CDR3 sequences listed, around 6.8% are singletons. The sample was PBMCs, taken around 45 days after the first yellow fever vaccination. All receptors come from a man between 18 and 29 years old who received the YFV17D yellow fever vaccine.

This clonotype has a handful of counts. This chain joins TRBV20-1 and TRBJ2-5, with TRBD2 matching 9 bases. The CDR3 runs to 15 residues. Germline loops: CDR1 DFQATT, CDR2 SNEGSKA (reference sequence). The CDR3 region has the DNA TGCAGCCCCCAAGTGGCGGGGGGGGCAGGAGAGACCCAGTACTTC. It translates to CSPQVAGGAGETQYF.

This clonotype was counted between two and nine times. The chain has TRBV20-1 and TRBJ1-3; no definite D call. CDR3 length: 15 residues. Trimming pared 0 bases from V and 1 base from J, leaving 10 bases between. From germline, CDR1 is DFQATT and CDR2 SNEGSKA (reference sequence). The CDR3 sequence: CSARDWASSGNTIYF. CDR3 nucleotide sequence: TGCAGTGCTAGAGATTGGGCATCGTCTGGAAACACCATATATTTT.

This clonotype was detected ten times or more. Here the CDR3 reads CASSTDWGNEQFF. CDR3 nucleotide sequence: TGCGCCAGCAGCACGGACTGGGGGAATGAGCAGTTCTTC. The V and J genes are TRBV5-1 and TRBJ2-1, with D perhaps TRBD1 or TRBD2 (5 bases each). Germline CDR1 is SGHRS and CDR2 is YFSETQ. This CDR3 is built from 13 residues. The ends were cut back, 4 bases at V and 7 bases at J, with 12 bases in the middle. The complete variable domain, with remaining parts taken from reference TRBV5-1 and TRBJ2-1, reads KAGVTQTPRYLIKTRGQQVTLSCSPISGHRSVSWYQQTPGQGLQFLFEYFSETQRNKGNFPGRFSGRQFSNSRSEMNVSTLELGDSALYLCASSTDWGNEQFFGPGTRLTVL.

There are a few counts of this clonotype. This chain links TRBV12-3 or TRBV12-4 with TRBJ2-7; D remains ambiguous. This CDR3 is built from 11 residues. V shed 5 bases and J shed 6 bases, with 8 bases lying between them. As DNA, the CDR3 is TGTGCCAGCAGTCCACGTCGCGAGCAGTACTTC. It is translated as CASSPRREQYF.

This chain links TRBV12-3 or TRBV12-4 with TRBJ2-3, with 7 positions matching TRBD2. Trimming at V came to 3 bases and at J to 3 bases, leaving 3 bases not matched to a gene. The CDR3 loop spans 14 amino acids. The CDR3 sequence is CASSLRRGTDTQYF. CDR3 bases: TGTGCCAGCAGTTTGAGGCGGGGGACAGATACGCAGTATTTT.

This clonotype came up many times. The chain is built from TRBV12-3 or TRBV12-4 and TRBJ1-2; D gene uncertain. CDR3 length: 14 residues. V was clipped by 1 base and J by 4 bases, with 10 bases between them. The chain's CDR3 is CASSLEYGVYGYTF. CDR3 bases: TGTGCCAGCAGTTTAGAGTACGGCGTCTATGGCTACACCTTC.

This clonotype was picked up one time. This chain uses TRBV12-3 or TRBV12-4 with TRBJ2-1; TRBD1 matches at 8 bases. The CDR3 runs 16 residues. The junction had 12 bases not matched to a gene; V was cut back by 2 bases and J by 9 bases. CDR3 in amino acids: CASSLRQGNIIREQFF. The CDR3, as DNA: TGTGCCAGCAGTTTACGACAGGGGAATATTATTCGTGAGCAGTTCTTC.

This clonotype has at least ten counts. CDR3 DNA: TGCGCCAGCAGCTTCACGTTCGGACTAGCTTCCGGGGAGCTGTTTTTT. It codes for CASSFTFGLASGELFF. The chain uses TRBV5-1 and TRBJ2-2, with 8 bases fitting TRBD2. The length of the CDR3 is 16 residues. Germline V gives CDR1 SGHRS, CDR2 YFSETQ. Germline trimming cut 2 bases from V and 6 bases from J; bases unmatched to any gene: 9.

This clonotype was observed a handful of times. J is TRBJ2-2 and V is TRBV7-2; 7 positions agree with TRBD2. The V gene's germline CDR1 is SGHTA and CDR2 FQGNSA. Trimming removed 1 base from V and 13 bases from J; junction bases left unmatched: 9. CDR3 length: 14 residues. The CDR3 sequence: CASSLVGLDGGLFF. The CDR3 DNA is TGTGCCAGCAGCTTAGTTGGACTAGACGGCGGGCTGTTTTTT.

In its sample, this clonotype was seen a few times. The rearrangement uses TRBV11-3 and TRBJ2-2; D might be TRBD1 (5 bases). V lost 4 bases to trimming and J lost 3 bases, with 6 bases between them. The CDR3 has 13 amino acids. Germline lookup yields CDR1 SGHNT and CDR2 YENEEA. Here the CDR3 DNA reads TGTGCCAGCAGCTCACAGGACACCGGGGAGCTGTTTTTT. This encodes CASSSQDTGELFF. The full variable domain, its missing parts supplied by reference TRBV11-3 and TRBJ2-2, is EAGVVQSPRYKIIEKKQPVAFWCNPISGHNTLYWYLQNLGQGPELLIRYENEEAVDDSQLPKDRFSAERLKGVDSTLKIQPAELGDSAVYLCASSSQDTGELFFGEGSRLTVL.

The CDR3 here is CASSLPGTGLDTQYF. The CDR3 DNA reads as TGTGCCAGCAGCCTACCAGGGACAGGGTTAGATACGCAGTATTTT. This rearrangement joins TRBV6-5 to TRBJ2-3; 9 bases are a match to TRBD1. The CDR3 is made up of 15 amino acids. The germline V gene encodes CDR1 MNHEY and CDR2 SVGAGI. With V trimmed by 6 bases and J by 5 bases, 9 bases remained unmatched.

This clonotype was seen at least ten times. The chain links TRBV6-5 to TRBJ2-1; 7 bases are shared with TRBD1. CDR1 is MNHEY and CDR2 is SVGAGI in the germline V gene. The CDR3 loop spans 15 amino acids. The V and J ends lost 4 bases and 4 bases, in that order; junction bases with no gene match: 7. The chain's CDR3 is CASSFGQEVYNEQFF. CDR3 bases: TGTGCCAGCAGTTTTGGACAGGAGGTGTACAATGAGCAGTTCTTC.

V gene TRBV12-3 or TRBV12-4 combines with J gene TRBJ2-7; no clear D. There are 16 residues in the CDR3. V gave up 6 bases and J gave up 1 base, with 19 bases separating them. CDR3 amino acids: CASSLGSSRESYEQYF. The CDR3, as DNA: TGTGCCAGCAGCCTTGGGTCCTCAAGGGAATCCTACGAGCAGTACTTC.

The chain is built from TRBV5-6 and TRBJ1-1; D is undetermined. Trimming removed 4 bases from V and 11 bases from J, with 21 bases in between. The V gene's germline CDR1 is SGHDT and CDR2 YYEEEE. The CDR3 is made up of 14 amino acids. The CDR3 reads CASSLPVSRRPAFF. CDR3 in DNA: TGTGCCAGCAGCCTCCCCGTATCTAGGAGACCGGCTTTCTTT.

J is TRBJ1-6 and V is TRBV28; D is uncertain. This CDR3 comprises 13 residues. The V gene lost 7 bases and the J gene lost 8 bases, with 12 bases spanning the gap. Germline-derived CDR1 and CDR2 are MDHEN and SYDVKM. CDR3 sequence: CASTFTLDSPLHF. CDR3 nucleotide sequence: TGTGCCAGCACCTTCACCCTAGATTCACCCCTCCACTTT.

This clonotype turned up a few times. This rearrangement joins TRBV4-1 to TRBJ2-4, with 10 bases identical to TRBD2. Trimming at V came to 6 bases and at J to 5 bases, leaving 10 bases not matched to a gene. This CDR3 has 16 amino acids. Germline CDR1 MGHRA, CDR2 YSYEKL. CDR3 protein: CASSHASGGVENIQYF. The DNA of the CDR3 is TGCGCCAGCAGTCACGCCAGCGGGGGGGTAGAAAACATTCAGTACTTC.

This clonotype was counted at least ten times. The J gene is TRBJ1-2, the V gene TRBV27; D is possibly TRBD1 (5 bases). Germline assignment: CDR1 MNHEY and CDR2 SMNVEV (reference sequence). There are 13 residues in the CDR3. V lost 4 bases and J 3 bases, leaving 9 bases between the germline ends. The CDR3 nucleotides read TGTGCCAGCAGTTCGGTCAGGGACTATGGCTACACCTTC. Residues: CASSSVRDYGYTF.

This clonotype was picked up a small number of times. The V call is TRBV20-1, the J call TRBJ2-3; D call uncertain. Trimming took 6 bases from V and 2 from J, leaving 9 bases between them. Looked up from germline, CDR1 is DFQATT and CDR2 is SNEGSKA (reference sequence). CDR3 length: 12 residues. This CDR3 reads CSASPHTDTQYF. The CDR3 bases are TGCAGTGCAAGCCCGCACACAGATACGCAGTATTTT.

This clonotype turned up a few times. The V call is TRBV20-1, the J call TRBJ2-1, with 8 bases aligning to TRBD2. The V gene's germline CDR1 is DFQATT and CDR2 SNEGSKA (reference sequence). V shed 6 bases, J shed 4 bases, and the junction held 5 bases outside the gene matches. CDR3 length equals 13 residues. The CDR3 DNA reads TGCAGTGCCCCCCCGGGAGGGTACAATGAGCAGTTCTTC. Translating it yields CSAPPGGYNEQFF.

This clonotype was found a few times. The chain has TRBV5-1 and TRBJ2-5; tentatively, D is TRBD2 (6 bases). The CDR3 runs 15 residues. V lost 5 bases to trimming and J lost 4 bases, with 18 bases between them. Germline assignment: CDR1 SGHRS and CDR2 YFSETQ. This CDR3 reads CASSTEGRGGETQYF. The CDR3 region has the DNA TGCGCCAGCAGTACCGAGGGGCGGGGCGGAGAGACCCAGTACTTC.

This clonotype was observed a handful of times. CDR3 loop: CASSFDSGASSYEQYF. In DNA, the CDR3 is TGCGCCAGCAGCTTTGATAGCGGGGCCAGCTCCTACGAGCAGTACTTC. The chain joins TRBV5-1 to TRBJ2-7; 8 bases line up with TRBD2. This CDR3 region has 16 residues. Germline V gives CDR1 SGHRS, CDR2 YFSETQ. V was pared by 2 bases and J by 0 bases, with 7 bases of the junction left unmatched.

The chain uses TRBV5-4 and TRBJ1-6; D is perhaps TRBD1 (6 bases). The V and J ends lost 0 bases and 9 bases respectively, with 13 bases between them. This CDR3 region has 15 residues. Germline V gives CDR1 SGHNT, CDR2 YYREEE (reference sequence). CDR3 DNA sequence: TGTGCCAGCAGCTTGGGGACAGACAATGTTTCACCCCTCCACTTT. This gives the protein CASSLGTDNVSPLHF.

This clonotype was counted ten times or more. This sequence joins TRBV3-1 and TRBJ2-3, with a possible D match to TRBD1 (7 bases). Germline V gives CDR1 LGHDT, CDR2 YNNKEL (reference sequence). The CDR3 covers 13 residues. Trimming removed 3 bases at V and 5 bases at J, with 9 bases between. The CDR3 here is CASSQQGGDTQYF. DNA of the CDR3: TGTGCCAGCAGCCAGCAGGGGGGAGATACGCAGTATTTT.

The J gene is TRBJ2-7, the V gene TRBV12-3 or TRBV12-4, with 9 nucleotides matching TRBD2. Losses at the gene ends were 2 bases for V and 4 bases for J; bases not matched to a gene: 3. This CDR3 is built from 14 residues. The CDR3 loop reads CASSLTLAGYEQYF. The CDR3 nucleotides read TGTGCCAGCAGTTTAACCCTAGCGGGGTACGAGCAGTACTTC.

This clonotype was observed a handful of times. V gene TRBV25-1 combines with J gene TRBJ2-1; TRBD2 might be the D (6 bases). V lost 2 bases, J lost 10 bases, and 18 bases lay in between. The CDR3 runs to 15 residues. Germline V gene sequence: CDR1 MGHDK, CDR2 SYGVNS. The CDR3 coding sequence is TGTGCCAGCAGTGAACCCGCGGGGACGGGGCTAGAGCAGTTCTTC. It encodes CASSEPAGTGLEQFF.

This clonotype was found a few times. This chain links TRBV5-4 with TRBJ2-3; 9 bases fit TRBD2. Germline V gene sequence: CDR1 SGHNT, CDR2 YYREEE (reference sequence). Unmatched junction bases numbered 8, after V lost 4 bases and J lost 2 bases. The CDR3 loop spans 16 amino acids. The CDR3 is CASSRTLAGTTDTQYF. DNA of the CDR3: TGTGCCAGCAGCCGTACGCTAGCGGGGACCACAGATACGCAGTATTTT.

Only a few counts were recorded for this clonotype. The rearrangement links TRBV7-9 to TRBJ1-1, with D hard to call. V lost 5 bases, J lost 1 base, and 11 bases lay in between. CDR3 size: 14 residues. Germline V gene data show CDR1 as SEHNR and CDR2 as FQNEAQ (reference sequence). The CDR3 DNA reads as TGTGCCAGCAGCCACGTAGGATGGAACACTGAAGCTTTCTTT. Residues: CASSHVGWNTEAFF.